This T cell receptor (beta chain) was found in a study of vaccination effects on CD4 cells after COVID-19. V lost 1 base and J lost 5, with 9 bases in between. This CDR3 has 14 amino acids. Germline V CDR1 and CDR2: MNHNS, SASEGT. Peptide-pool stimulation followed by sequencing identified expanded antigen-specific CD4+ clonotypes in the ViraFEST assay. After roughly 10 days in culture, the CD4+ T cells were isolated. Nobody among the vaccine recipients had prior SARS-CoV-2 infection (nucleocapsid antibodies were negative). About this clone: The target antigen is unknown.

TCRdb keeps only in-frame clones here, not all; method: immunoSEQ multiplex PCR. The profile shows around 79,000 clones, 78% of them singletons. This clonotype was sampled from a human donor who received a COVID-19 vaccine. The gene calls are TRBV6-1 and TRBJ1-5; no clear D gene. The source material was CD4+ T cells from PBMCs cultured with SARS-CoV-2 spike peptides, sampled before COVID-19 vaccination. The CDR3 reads CASSEEESHQPQHF. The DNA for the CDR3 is TGTGCCAGCAGTGAAGAGGAGAGTCATCAGCCCCAGCATTTT.